Listed here is a single T cell receptor (beta chain). The protocol was immunoSEQ multiplex PCR, while the TCRdb copy is restricted to in-frame clones and leaves out a portion. Of some 78,000 clones in the sample, nearly 90% were seen once. The sample is drawn from a study of blood T cell repertoires in COVID-19. This TCR was sampled from a woman older than 75 with active or convalescent COVID-19. Sequenced input: peripheral blood.

The chain's CDR3 is CASSALAGTDTQYF. DNA for the CDR3: TGTGCCAGCAGCGCCCTAGCGGGAACAGATACGCAGTATTTT. The V gene is TRBV11-2, the J gene TRBJ2-3; 9 nucleotides agree with TRBD2. Germline CDR1 reads SGHAT; CDR2 reads FQNNGV. CDR3 size: 14 residues. The V segment lost 5 bases and the J segment 3 bases; nucleotides outside the gene matches: 3.